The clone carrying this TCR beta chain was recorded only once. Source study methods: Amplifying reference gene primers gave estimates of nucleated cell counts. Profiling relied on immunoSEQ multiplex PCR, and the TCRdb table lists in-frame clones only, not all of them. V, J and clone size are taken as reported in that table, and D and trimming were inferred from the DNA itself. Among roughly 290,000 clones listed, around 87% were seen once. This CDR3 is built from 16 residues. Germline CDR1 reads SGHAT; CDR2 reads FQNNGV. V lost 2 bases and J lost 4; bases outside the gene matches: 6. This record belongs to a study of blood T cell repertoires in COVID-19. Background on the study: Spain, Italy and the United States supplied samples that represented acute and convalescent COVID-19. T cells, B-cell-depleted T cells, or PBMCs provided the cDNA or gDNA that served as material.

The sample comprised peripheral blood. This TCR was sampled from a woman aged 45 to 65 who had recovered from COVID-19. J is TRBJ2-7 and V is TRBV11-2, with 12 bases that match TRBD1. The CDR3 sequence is CASSLLGTGGGYEQYF. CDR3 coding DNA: TGTGCCAGCAGCTTACTTGGGACAGGGGGCGGTTACGAGCAGTACTTC.